The entry that follows covers one T cell receptor beta chain sequence. The antigen remains undetermined. Read coverage stops 3 residues before the CDR3 terminus; the germline J gene supplies the remainder. Germline CDR1 DFQATT, CDR2 SNEGSKA (reference sequence). The CDR3 length is 15 residues. Trimming stripped 0 bases from V and 5 bases from J, with 11 bases between. The sample is drawn from a study of T cells in women clearing cervical HPV infection. Overall study: No precancer developed; the control's incident HPV16 infection cleared within 12 months. Blood came at first lesion visit for cases, post-clearance for controls.

The study, taken as a whole, reports: Timing of associations relative to infection is unclear; T-cell subsets were not isolated.

Profiling relied on immunoSEQ multiplex PCR, and the TCRdb table lists in-frame clones only, not all of them. The table gives 25,000 to 35,000 clones; the top ten clones make up about 3% of it. HPV was found by MY09/MY11 PCR and dot-blot genotyping. Sequenced input: blood buffy coat. The source of this sequence is a woman between 18 and 70 years old with a cervical HPV16 infection that either progressed to CIN3+ or cleared (not recorded which). The chain has TRBV20-1 and TRBJ1-6; D gene ambiguous. The sequenced part of the CDR3 DNA is TGCAGTGCTAGAGAGATGGCAGTTAATAATTCACCC. This translates into CSAREMAVNNSP. From start to end, the CDR3 is CSAREMAVNNSPLHF.